A single T cell receptor beta chain is shown here with its context. Its cognate antigen is unknown. The primer mix had 60 Vbeta and 13 Jbeta primers. Repertoires were generated with immunoSEQ multiplex PCR, while TCRdb's copy carries only in-frame clones and drops some. The table lists some 180,000 clones, more than 75% of them singletons. This sample is drawn from a study of cytomegalovirus exposure and HLA in healthy donors. The germline V gene has CDR1 SGHNT and CDR2 YYREEE (reference sequence). CDR3 length: 14 residues. The trim removed 5 bases at V and 6 bases at J, leaving 5 bases unmatched. Findings and caveats of the study: A previous analysis found most TCR beta V segments productive roughly 87% or roughly 30% of the time. A missense DCLRE1C variant was associated with V- and J-gene trimming of TCR beta chains in a later analysis, and an independent cohort replicated the association. Presence/absence results assume similar sequencing depth per donor, which may not hold. Available immune exposure information covered CMV serostatus only.

The sequenced sample consisted of PBMCs. V is TRBV5-4 and J is TRBJ2-7, with 13 nucleotides matching TRBD2. This TCR came from a woman aged 25 to 39 in good health and CMV-seropositive. The CDR3 reads CASRLAGGRSEQYF. The DNA of the CDR3 is TGTGCCAGCAGACTAGCGGGGGGGCGTAGCGAGCAGTACTTC.